This T cell receptor (beta chain) stems from a study of blood T cell repertoires in COVID-19. The V gene's germline CDR1 is KGHSH and CDR2 LQKENI. V shed 4 bases and J 1 base; nucleotides not matched to a gene: 3. The CDR3 sequence is 16 residues long. Per the study methods: Reference gene primer amplification gave estimated nucleated cell counts. This table comes from immunoSEQ multiplex PCR, and its TCRdb copy is limited to in-frame clones, with some not included. That table is the source of V, J and clone size, and D and trimming were worked out from the DNA. The sample lists some 700,000 clones, around 89% occurring once.

This TCR was sampled from a woman aged 18-29 years with acute or convalescent COVID-19. V gene TRBV18 combines with J gene TRBJ2-1; 11 bases map to TRBD2. The source material was peripheral blood. In DNA, the CDR3 is TGTGCCAGCTCACGTCTAGCGGGAGGATCCTACAATGAGCAGTTCTTC. Its protein is CASSRLAGGSYNEQFF.